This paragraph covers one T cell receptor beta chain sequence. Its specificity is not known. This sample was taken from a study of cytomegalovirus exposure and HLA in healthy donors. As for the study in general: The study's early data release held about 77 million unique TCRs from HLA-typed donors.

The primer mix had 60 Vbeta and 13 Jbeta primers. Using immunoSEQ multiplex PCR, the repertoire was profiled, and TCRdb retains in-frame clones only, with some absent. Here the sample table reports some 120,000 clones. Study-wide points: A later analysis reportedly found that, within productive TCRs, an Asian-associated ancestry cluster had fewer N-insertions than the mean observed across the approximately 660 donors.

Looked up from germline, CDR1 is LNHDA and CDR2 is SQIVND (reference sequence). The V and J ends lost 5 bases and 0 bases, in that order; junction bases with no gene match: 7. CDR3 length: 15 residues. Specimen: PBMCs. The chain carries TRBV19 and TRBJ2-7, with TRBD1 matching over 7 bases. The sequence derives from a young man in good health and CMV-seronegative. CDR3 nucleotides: TGTGCCAGTAGTTCGACAGGGTTAAACTCCTACGAGCAGTACTTC. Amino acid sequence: CASSSTGLNSYEQYF.